This TCR beta chain was sequenced during a study of yellow fever vaccine responses in identical twins. Study findings and constraints: Reportedly, the response of twins' T cells to the vaccine seemed partly convergent, partly personalized.

One entry per CDR3 protein, called by TCRdb with MiXCR from the RT-PCR reads. The table shows around 15,000 distinct CDR3 sequences, with 80% to 85% occurring only once. On this clonotype itself: Its cognate antigen is unknown.

The TCR was taken from a woman aged 18-30 years who received the yellow fever vaccine. The input for sequencing was T cells from blood (PBMCs), unsorted or a sorted subset (not recorded which), taken before or after yellow fever vaccination (not recorded which).

This chain's CDR3 is CSARAPHSTDTQYF. The CDR3 DNA reads as TGCAGTGCTAGGGCCCCCCATAGCACAGATACGCAGTATTTT. V usage is TRBV20-1 and J usage is TRBJ2-3; D ambiguous. Germline V CDR1 and CDR2: DFQATT, SNEGSKA (reference sequence). V shed 3 bases and J shed 0 bases, with 10 bases lying between them. The CDR3 has 14 amino acids.